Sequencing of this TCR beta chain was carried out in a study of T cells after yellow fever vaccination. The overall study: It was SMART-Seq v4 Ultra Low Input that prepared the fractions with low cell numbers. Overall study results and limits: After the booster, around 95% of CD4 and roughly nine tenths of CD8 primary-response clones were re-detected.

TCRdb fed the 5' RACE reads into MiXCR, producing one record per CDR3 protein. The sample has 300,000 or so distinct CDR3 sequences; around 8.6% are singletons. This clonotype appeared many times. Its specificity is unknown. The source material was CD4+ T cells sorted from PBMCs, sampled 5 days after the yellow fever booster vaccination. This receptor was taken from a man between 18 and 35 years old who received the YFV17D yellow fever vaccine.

As DNA, the CDR3 is TGTGCCAGCAGCTTAGGGGGGGTTTCCAATCAGCCCCAGCATTTT. Protein: CASSLGGVSNQPQHF. The V call is TRBV7-2, the J call TRBJ1-5; maybe TRBD1 (5 bases). CDR3 length equals 15 residues. From germline, CDR1 is SGHTA and CDR2 FQGNSA. The ends were cut back, 1 base at V and 3 bases at J, with 10 bases in the middle.